The clone carrying this T cell receptor (beta chain) was found many times. Germline assignment: CDR1 SGHAT and CDR2 FQNNGV. V shed 3 bases and J shed 3 bases, with 15 bases lying between them. The CDR3 sequence is 15 residues long. This sample is drawn from a study of T cells in Graves' hyperthyroidism and ophthalmopathy. Regions amplified from RNA transcripts were the TCR beta CDR3 regions. The TCR CDR3 was amplified in a first-round RT-PCR using the HTBI primer set. TCRdb redid the calling of the multiplex PCR reads with MiXCR, one entry per CDR3 protein. Of hundreds of thousands of distinct CDR3 sequences listed, around 17% are singletons.

V and J are TRBV11-2 and TRBJ2-7, with D perhaps matching TRBD1 (5 bases). The TCR was taken from a woman aged 18-29 years with Graves' ophthalmopathy. The source material was blood. In nucleotides, the CDR3 is TGTGCCAGCAGCTTCCAGGACAACCCCCTCTACGAGCAGTACTTC. Encoded protein: CASSFQDNPLYEQYF.